The clone carrying this T cell receptor (beta chain) is medium-sized in the sample. Its target is unknown. The libraries were made with immunoSEQ v3. This table comes from immunoSEQ multiplex PCR, and its TCRdb copy is limited to in-frame clones, with some not included. Of approximately 20,000 clones in the sample, over 75% were seen once. This sample is part of a study of TIL therapy for anti-PD-1-resistant metastatic lung cancer. Study-level background: Median tumor PD-L1 proportion score was approximately 6.3%. Tumors carried a median approximately 1.6 non-synonymous mutations per megabase.

V was trimmed by 6 bases and J by 13 bases, leaving 24 bases between them. CDR1 is MNHEY and CDR2 is SMNVEV in the germline V gene (reference sequence). CDR3 length equals 14 residues. Study findings and constraints: Infused TIL clonotypes partially replaced the baseline blood repertoire, then decayed over months. The cohort had more treatment-naive, never-smoker and oncogene-addicted patients than typical.

Stated time point: pre-treatment sample, taken before nivolumab and TIL therapy. The rearrangement links TRBV27 to TRBJ2-5; TRBD1 might be the D (5 bases). Source: blood, taken at baseline. The clonotype comes from a person aged 25-85 years with non-small cell lung cancer. The CDR3 region has the DNA TGTGCCAGCAGCCTTGGGGCAGGGAACCCAGTACGGTACTTC. Amino acids: CASSLGAGNPVRYF.